This T cell receptor beta chain stems from a study of Graves' ophthalmopathy and Graves' hyperthyroidism. The authors amplified TCR beta CDR3 regions, and they did so from RNA transcripts for repertoire sequencing. In the first round, RT-PCR was carried out with HTBI primers, and a multiplex PCR formed the second round. TCRdb recomputed calls from the multiplex PCR reads with MiXCR, one row per CDR3 protein. The sample holds fewer than 350,000 distinct CDR3 sequences, roughly 16% seen once. This clonotype was observed many times. Its antigen is still unknown. Study conclusions and caveats: Ophthalmopathy progression cases were predicted by the model with 70.59% sensitivity and about 72% specificity.

Germline V gene sequence: CDR1 KGHSH, CDR2 LQKENI. The CDR3 extends over 12 amino acids. Trimming pared 3 bases from V and 4 bases from J, leaving 4 bases between. This clonotype originated in an adult man with Graves' ophthalmopathy. The sequenced material came from peripheral blood. The chain links TRBV18 to TRBJ1-5; D unresolved. CDR3 in amino acids: CASSPSNQPQHF. The CDR3 nucleotides are TGTGCCAGCTCACCTTCAAATCAGCCCCAGCATTTT. The complete variable domain, with remaining parts taken from reference TRBV18 and TRBJ1-5, reads NAGVMQNPRHLVRRRGQEARLRCSPMKGHSHVYWYRQLPEEGLKFMVYLQKENIIDESGMPKERFSAEFPKEGPSILRIQQVVRGDSAAYFCASSPSNQPQHFGDGTRLSIL.